This TCR beta chain derives from a study of blood T cell repertoires in COVID-19 (dated by TCRdb to 2019 to 2021). About the study as a whole: Samples from collaborators originated in the United States, Italy and Spain and spanned both the acute and convalescent phases of COVID-19. HLA class I and class II types, where available, came from metadata supplied by the sample provider rather than from assay-based typing. Deeply sampled blood TCRbeta repertoires from subjects exposed to, actively infected with, or recovered from COVID-19 were included in the dataset. Samples were obtained from the ongoing ImmuneRACE study (first 160 participants) and from over a thousand subjects provided by 6 global collaborators. Nearly every sample came with metadata listing a de-identified subject ID, COVID-19 status, age in years and sex. The repertoires were made available in a free public database intended to serve as a resource for research on the immune response to SARS-CoV-2. The material from the prospective study consisted of cDNA or gDNA derived from T cells, B-cell-depleted T cells, or PBMCs. General conclusions and limits of the study: Clinical and demographic metadata were provided uncurated, with the amount varying by source and participant.

In regard to this clone: Its cognate antigen has yet to be identified. Per-base quality was not reported, and no clone a single base away is much larger than it.

TCRbeta CDR3 regions were amplified from genomic DNA by means of the immunoSEQ Assay, a bias-controlled multiplex PCR. The original methods were these. Within the assay, amplification of reference gene primers was used to estimate how many nucleated cells each sample contained. Sequence reads were collapsed and filtered to measure the absolute abundance of every unique TCRbeta CDR3 rearrangement. Productive Simpson clonality was computed per sample as the square root of Simpson's diversity index over productive rearrangements. TCRdb took over this immuneACCESS table, retaining in-frame rearrangements with V and J assigned. Such tables are incomplete; in checked studies, under half of the missing clones stem from an unresolved V gene, and the remainder is unexplained. The D gene and trimming were derived from the DNA, and the V and J assignments and clone size from that table. The sample table contains around 250,000 clones; only one count was recorded for approximately 85% of them. The biggest ten clones account for 4% to 6% of the sample.

Collaborating institutions collected whole blood in K2EDTA tubes following their own protocols. For TCRbeta analysis, collaborator samples were shipped as frozen whole blood, as isolated PBMCs, or as DNA extracted from either sample type. V was cut back by 4 bases and J by 8 bases, leaving a gap of 12 bases between them. There are 12 amino acids in the CDR3, from cysteine to phenylalanine inclusive. Only the CDR3 region is kept as DNA, spanning 36 bases read in frame from base 1. The germline V gene yields SQVTM for CDR1 and ANQGSEA for CDR2. The chain was built from TRBV29-1 and TRBJ2-4; TRBD2 might be the D gene, on 6 matching bases. The sequence was obtained from a man over 45 with active or convalescent COVID-19. The specimen sequenced was peripheral blood. The CDR3 protein: CSVAEGGDIQYF. The DNA sequence reads TGCAGCGTTGCTGAGGGAGGAGACATTCAGTACTTC.